These 15 T cell receptor beta chains were all obtained from the same sample, sequenced in a study of shared clonotypes between healthy human individuals. Using immunoSEQ multiplex PCR, the repertoire was profiled, and TCRdb retains in-frame clones only, with some absent. The repertoire has over a million clones, more than 75% of them found once; the top ten carry 0.6% to 0.7%. The material sequenced was memory CD4+ T cells from PBMCs. The subset was: CD45RA-negative fraction. These receptors were obtained from a man aged 18-30 years in good health. Some clones in this sample may be carry-over from other donors' samples.

This chain connects TRBV29-1 to TRBJ2-4; the D is unclear. Germline V gene data show CDR1 as SQVTM and CDR2 as ANQGSEA. This CDR3 comprises 13 residues. V dropped 6 bases and J dropped 5 bases, with 14 bases sitting between them. CDR3 in DNA: TGCAGCGTCCGACTCCACGACCAAAACATTCAGTACTTC. It codes for CSVRLHDQNIQYF.

The J gene is TRBJ2-2, the V gene TRBV6-5, with 7 bases that match TRBD2. The CDR3 extends over 14 amino acids. J lost 6 bases, V lost 1 base, and 2 bases had no gene match. CDR1 and CDR2 from the germline V gene are MNHEY and SVGAGI. CDR3: CASSYFSGAGELFF. The CDR3 DNA reads as TGTGCCAGCAGTTACTTCAGCGGGGCCGGGGAGCTGTTTTTT.

V gene TRBV11-3 combines with J gene TRBJ2-3; no reliable D call. V lost 1 base to trimming and J lost 2 bases, with 16 bases between them. This CDR3 comprises 17 residues. Germline lookup yields CDR1 SGHNT and CDR2 YENEEA. CDR3 in DNA: TGTGCCAGCAGCTTAGGTTCAGAGAACCCGACCACAGATACGCAGTATTTT. Its protein product is CASSLGSENPTTDTQYF.

The genes are TRBV5-4 and TRBJ1-1, with D hard to call. Germline lookup yields CDR1 SGHNT and CDR2 YYREEE (reference sequence). Between the trimmed V and J ends, which lost 4 bases and 0 bases, there was a span of 13 bases. This CDR3 spans 15 amino acids. The CDR3 region is CASSEEALMNTEAFF. For the CDR3, the DNA is TGTGCCAGCAGCGAGGAGGCTCTAATGAACACTGAAGCTTTCTTT.

This clone was observed a handful of times. The chain uses TRBV27 and TRBJ1-2, with D possibly matching TRBD1 (6 bases). With 6 bases removed from V and 0 bases from J, the gap between germline ends came to 14 bases. The germline V gene has CDR1 MNHEY and CDR2 SMNVEV (reference sequence). The CDR3 sequence is 15 residues long. The DNA for the CDR3 is TGTGCCAGCAGAGGTACAGGGATAGCTAACTATGGCTACACCTTC. Protein sequence: CASRGTGIANYGYTF.

For this clone: This sample also contains other DNA sequences that code for the same CDR3. The CDR3 region is CASSPDRGPYEQYF. CDR3 nucleotides: TGTGCCAGCAGTCCCGACAGGGGACCCTACGAGCAGTACTTC. The chain employs TRBV2 and TRBJ2-7, with 8 bases matching TRBD1. The CDR3 is made up of 14 amino acids. Germline lookup yields CDR1 SNHLY and CDR2 FYNNEI. The junction had 5 bases not matched to a gene; V was cut back by 5 bases and J by 2 bases.

The rearrangement joins TRBV5-4 to TRBJ2-3, with D tentatively TRBD1 or TRBD2 (6 bases each). Trimming removed 6 bases from V and 8 bases from J, with 19 bases in between. Germline-derived CDR1 and CDR2 are SGHNT and YYREEE (reference sequence). This CDR3 is built from 14 residues. Here the CDR3 reads CASTEGGLSGTQYF. In DNA, the CDR3 is TGTGCCAGCACCGAGGGGGGCCTGAGTGGTACGCAGTATTTT.

This rearrangement joins TRBV29-1 to TRBJ1-1; TRBD1 might be the D (5 bases). Trimming removed 5 bases from V and 5 bases from J, with 15 bases in between. The CDR3 is 13 amino acids. Germline values: CDR1 SQVTM, CDR2 ANQGSEA. The CDR3 reads CSVLPGRETEAFF. CDR3 bases: TGCAGCGTTCTCCCGGGCAGGGAAACTGAAGCTTTCTTT.

As for this clone: A far larger clone is a single base away, which makes a read error likely. The rearrangement joins TRBV30 to TRBJ2-5; no clear D gene. V was shortened by 0 bases and J by 4 bases, with 12 bases between the two germline ends. CDR3 size: 14 residues. Germline V lookup: CDR1 GTSNPN, CDR2 SVGIG (reference sequence). CDR3 in DNA: TGTGCCTGGAGTGTATCCCTCAATCGAGAGACCCAGTACTTC. Its translation: CAWSVSLNRETQYF.

This chain joins TRBV4-2 and TRBJ2-6, with D hard to call. The germline gives CDR1 LGHNA, CDR2 YNFKEQ. The V gene lost 0 bases and the J gene lost 0 bases, with 6 bases spanning the gap. CDR3 size: 16 residues. The CDR3 nucleotides are TGTGCCAGCAGCCAAGACTACAACTCTGGGGCCAACGTCCTGACTTTC. It specifies CASSQDYNSGANVLTF.

Comments on this clone: The sample contains more than one DNA sequence encoding this CDR3. This chain's CDR3 is CASSLSRDTQYF. CDR3 sequence (DNA): TGTGCCAGCAGCTTAAGTAGGGATACGCAGTATTTT. The V gene is TRBV7-6, the J gene TRBJ2-3; D gene uncertain. Germline V gene sequence: CDR1 SGHVS, CDR2 FNYEAQ. V lost 2 bases and J 6 bases, leaving 6 bases between the germline ends. The length of the CDR3 is 12 residues.

The chain couples TRBV27 to TRBJ2-7, with 7 positions matching TRBD1. The CDR3 contains 16 residues. V trimming: 6 bases; J trimming: 0 bases; junction bases outside the gene matches: 11. Per germline, CDR1 MNHEY and CDR2 SMNVEV (reference sequence). The CDR3 here is CASRIFGGQTSYEQYF. For the CDR3, the DNA is TGTGCCAGCAGGATCTTTGGGGGACAGACCTCCTACGAGCAGTACTTC.

This clone was observed a handful of times. The chain joins TRBV5-1 to TRBJ2-1; D gene uncertain. From germline, CDR1 is SGHRS and CDR2 YFSETQ. The CDR3 covers 17 residues. Trimming stripped 1 base from V and 8 bases from J, with 22 bases between. The CDR3 region is CASSLNFASFGYHEQFF. The CDR3 nucleotides read TGCGCCAGCAGCTTGAATTTCGCAAGCTTCGGGTACCATGAGCAGTTCTTC.

V is TRBV7-8 and J is TRBJ2-3; a weak D match, TRBD2 (5 bases). CDR1 and CDR2 from the germline V gene are SGHVS and FQNEAQ. Trimming cost V 5 bases and J 6 bases, with 27 bases left between them. The CDR3 loop spans 18 amino acids. The CDR3 DNA is TGTGCCAGCAGCGGATCCGTTATTGGCAGATTGAGGGTGGATACGCAGTATTTT. As protein: CASSGSVIGRLRVDTQYF.

This clone occurred a few times. The sample contains more than one DNA sequence encoding this CDR3. The chain uses TRBV7-9 and TRBJ2-5; D gene uncertain. Per the germline V gene, CDR1 is SEHNR and CDR2 is FQNEAQ (reference sequence). Trimming removed 3 bases at V and 5 bases at J, with 4 bases between. The CDR3 runs to 11 residues. The CDR3 protein is CASSFVETQYF. The DNA for the CDR3 is TGTGCCAGCAGCTTCGTGGAGACCCAGTACTTC.